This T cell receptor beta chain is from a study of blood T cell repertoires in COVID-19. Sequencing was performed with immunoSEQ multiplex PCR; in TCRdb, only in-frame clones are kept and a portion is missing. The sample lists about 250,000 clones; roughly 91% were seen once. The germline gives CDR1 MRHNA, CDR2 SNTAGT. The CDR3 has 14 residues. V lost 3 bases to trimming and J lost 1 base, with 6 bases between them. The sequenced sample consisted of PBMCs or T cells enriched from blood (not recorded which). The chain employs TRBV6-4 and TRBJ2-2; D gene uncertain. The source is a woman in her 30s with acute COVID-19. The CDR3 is CASSEARNTGELFF. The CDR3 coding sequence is TGTGCCAGCAGTGAGGCAAGGAACACCGGGGAGCTGTTTTTT.